The rows below give T cell receptor beta chains drawn from one sample of a study of cytomegalovirus exposure and HLA in healthy donors. TCRdb's copy holds only in-frame clones and misses some; the assay was immunoSEQ multiplex PCR. The data hold 100,000 to 120,000 clones, with approximately 83% observed a single time. Sequenced sample: PBMCs. The receptors stem from a man younger than 35 in good health and CMV-seronegative. Each CDR3 is given with its conserved first and last residue. Fields, in order: V gene, clone size, J gene, CDR3 protein. Rows may omit the clone size; those that give it use once, few, many or a size class.

>TRBV5-6|.|TRBJ2-7
CASSFRETSGTYEQYF
>TRBV7-3|.|TRBJ2-3
CASSLSGRADTQYF
>TRBV7-9|.|TRBJ1-2
CASSSRQEYGYTF
>TRBV25-1|.|TRBJ2-1
CASGNPGGGNEQFF
>TRBV25-1|.|TRBJ1-2
CASTQANPRDGYTF
>TRBV27|.|TRBJ1-2
CASSSTPAGGNYGYTF
>TRBV6-1|few|TRBJ1-1
CASDRDLRGTEAFF
>TRBV7-6|.|TRBJ1-4
CASSADSGTTNEKLFF
>TRBV19|once|TRBJ2-7
CASSSPGLAAYEQYF
>TRBV29-1|.|TRBJ1-1
CSVEGQGHTEAFF
>TRBV30|.|TRBJ1-2
CAWIGGRNYGYTF
>TRBV6-5|.|TRBJ2-1
CASSYSGGMGNEQFF
>TRBV14|few|TRBJ2-2
CASSPGGGGELFF